This T cell receptor (beta chain) comes out of a study of blood T cell repertoires in COVID-19. Produced via immunoSEQ multiplex PCR; TCRdb's table is partial and in-frame only. The sample lists tens of thousands of clones; 89% were seen once. The CDR3 is 14 residues long. CDR1 and CDR2 from the germline V gene are MDHEN and SYDVKM. Trimming left V 7 bases short and J 1 base short, with 13 bases between. Sequencing was performed on peripheral blood. The TCR originated in a man aged 60-69 years with acute or convalescent COVID-19. The rearrangement uses TRBV28 and TRBJ1-2; unclear D gene. The CDR3 DNA sequence: TGTGCCAGCACCGAAGCCCCCTTTAACTATGGCTACACCTTC. Translated: CASTEAPFNYGYTF.